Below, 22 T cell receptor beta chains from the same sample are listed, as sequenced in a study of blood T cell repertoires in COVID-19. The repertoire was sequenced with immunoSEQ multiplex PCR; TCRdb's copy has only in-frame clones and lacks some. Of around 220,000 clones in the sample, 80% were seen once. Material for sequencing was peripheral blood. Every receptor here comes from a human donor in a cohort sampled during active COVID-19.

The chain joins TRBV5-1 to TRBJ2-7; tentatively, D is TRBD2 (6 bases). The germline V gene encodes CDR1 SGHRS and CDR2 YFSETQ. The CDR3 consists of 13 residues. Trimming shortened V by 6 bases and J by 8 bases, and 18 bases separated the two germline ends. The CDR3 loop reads CASNIGTAPQQYF. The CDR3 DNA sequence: TGCGCCAGCAATATCGGGACTGCTCCTCAGCAGTACTTC.

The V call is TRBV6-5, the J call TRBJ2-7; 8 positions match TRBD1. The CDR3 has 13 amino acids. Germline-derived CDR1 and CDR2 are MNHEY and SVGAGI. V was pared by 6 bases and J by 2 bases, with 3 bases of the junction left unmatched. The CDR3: CASRSGQAYEQYF. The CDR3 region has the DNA TGTGCCAGCAGGTCGGGACAGGCCTACGAGCAGTACTTC.

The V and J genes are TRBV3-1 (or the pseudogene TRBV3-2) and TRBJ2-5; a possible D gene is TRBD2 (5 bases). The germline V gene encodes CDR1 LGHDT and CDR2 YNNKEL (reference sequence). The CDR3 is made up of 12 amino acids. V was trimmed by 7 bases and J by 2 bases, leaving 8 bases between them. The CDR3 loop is CASTGKQETQYF. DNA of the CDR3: TGTGCCAGCACCGGGAAACAAGAGACCCAGTACTTC.

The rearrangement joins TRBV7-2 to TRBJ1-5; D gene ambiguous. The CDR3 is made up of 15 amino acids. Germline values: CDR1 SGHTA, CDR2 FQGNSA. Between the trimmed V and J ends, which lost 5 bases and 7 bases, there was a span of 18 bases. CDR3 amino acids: CASSLLGRVGQPQHF. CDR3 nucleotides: TGTGCCAGCAGCCTACTGGGTCGGGTCGGACAGCCCCAGCATTTT.

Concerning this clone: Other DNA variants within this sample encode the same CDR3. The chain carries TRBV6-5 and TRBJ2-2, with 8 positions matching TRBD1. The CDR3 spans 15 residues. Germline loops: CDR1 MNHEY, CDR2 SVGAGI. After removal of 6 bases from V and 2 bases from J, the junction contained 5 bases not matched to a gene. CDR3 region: CASSSQGANTGELFF. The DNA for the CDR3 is TGTGCCAGCAGCTCCCAGGGGGCAAACACCGGGGAGCTGTTTTTT.

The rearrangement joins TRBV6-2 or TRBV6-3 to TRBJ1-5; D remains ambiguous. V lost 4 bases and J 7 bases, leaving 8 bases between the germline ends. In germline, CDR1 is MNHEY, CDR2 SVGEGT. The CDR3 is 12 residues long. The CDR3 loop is CASSSGRQPQHF. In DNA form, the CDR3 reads TGTGCCAGCAGTTCCGGGAGGCAGCCCCAGCATTTT.

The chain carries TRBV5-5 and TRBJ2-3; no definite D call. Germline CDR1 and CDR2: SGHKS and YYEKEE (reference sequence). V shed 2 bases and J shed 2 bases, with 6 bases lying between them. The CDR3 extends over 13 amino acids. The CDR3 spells CASSFRYTDTQYF. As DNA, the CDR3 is TGTGCCAGCAGCTTCCGGTACACAGATACGCAGTATTTT.

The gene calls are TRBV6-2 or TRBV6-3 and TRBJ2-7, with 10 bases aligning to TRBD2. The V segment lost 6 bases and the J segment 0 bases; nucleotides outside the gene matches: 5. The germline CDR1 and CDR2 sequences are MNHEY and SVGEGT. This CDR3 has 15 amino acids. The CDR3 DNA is TGTGCCAGCAGCACGACTAGCGGGCCCTCCTACGAGCAGTACTTC. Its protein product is CASSTTSGPSYEQYF.

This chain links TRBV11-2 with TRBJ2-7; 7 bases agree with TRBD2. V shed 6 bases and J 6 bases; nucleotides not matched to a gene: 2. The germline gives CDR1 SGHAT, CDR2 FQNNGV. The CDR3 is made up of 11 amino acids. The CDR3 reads CASRRGGEQYF. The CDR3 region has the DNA TGTGCCAGCAGGCGCGGGGGCGAGCAGTACTTC.

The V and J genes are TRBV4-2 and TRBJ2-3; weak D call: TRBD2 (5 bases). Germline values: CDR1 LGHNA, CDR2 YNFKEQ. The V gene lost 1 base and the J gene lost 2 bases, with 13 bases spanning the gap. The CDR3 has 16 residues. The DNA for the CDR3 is TGTGCCAGCAGCCAAGGGACTTTCATCAACACAGATACGCAGTATTTT. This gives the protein CASSQGTFINTDTQYF.

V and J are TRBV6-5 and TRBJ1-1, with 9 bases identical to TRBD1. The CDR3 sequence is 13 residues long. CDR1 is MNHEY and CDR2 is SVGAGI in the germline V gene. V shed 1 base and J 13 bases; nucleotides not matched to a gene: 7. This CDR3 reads CASSYWGQGQVFF. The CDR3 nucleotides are TGTGCCAGCAGTTACTGGGGACAGGGTCAGGTTTTCTTT.

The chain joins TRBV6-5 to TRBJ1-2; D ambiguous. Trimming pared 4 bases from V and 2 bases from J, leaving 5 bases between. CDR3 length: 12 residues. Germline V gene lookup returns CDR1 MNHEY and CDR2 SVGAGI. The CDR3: CASSSRNYGYTF. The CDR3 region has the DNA TGTGCCAGCAGTTCTAGAAACTATGGCTACACCTTC.

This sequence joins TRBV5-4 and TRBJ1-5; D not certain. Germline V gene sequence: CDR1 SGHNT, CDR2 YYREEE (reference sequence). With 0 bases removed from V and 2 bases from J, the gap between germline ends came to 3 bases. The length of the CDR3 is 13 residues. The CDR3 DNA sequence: TGTGCCAGCAGCTTGGCGGGCAATCAGCCCCAGCATTTT. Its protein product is CASSLAGNQPQHF.

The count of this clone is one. The CDR3 DNA reads TGTGCCAGCAGCTTGCCGGGGGACAGGGGGCAGTACAATGAGCAGTTCTTC. It translates to CASSLPGDRGQYNEQFF. The chain links TRBV5-6 to TRBJ2-1; 12 nucleotides align to TRBD1. Germline V gene lookup returns CDR1 SGHDT and CDR2 YYEEEE. Germline trimming cut 1 base from V and 4 bases from J; bases unmatched to any gene: 6. The CDR3 consists of 17 residues.

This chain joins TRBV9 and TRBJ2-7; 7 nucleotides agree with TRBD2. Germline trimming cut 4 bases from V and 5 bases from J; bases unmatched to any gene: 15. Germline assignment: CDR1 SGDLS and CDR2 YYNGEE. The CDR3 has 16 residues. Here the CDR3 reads CASSPKAGRELDEQYF. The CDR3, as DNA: TGTGCCAGCAGCCCTAAGGCGGGGCGGGAGCTTGACGAGCAGTACTTC.

The chain's CDR3 is CASSSLATGPKAFF. The CDR3 DNA sequence: TGCGCCAGCAGCTCGCTGGCGACAGGGCCTAAAGCTTTCTTT. V is TRBV5-1 and J is TRBJ1-1, with 7 bases fitting TRBD1. This CDR3 is 14 amino acids long. V was pared by 3 bases and J by 9 bases, with 11 bases of the junction left unmatched. The germline V gene encodes CDR1 SGHRS and CDR2 YFSETQ.

The CDR3 DNA follows: TGTGCCAGCACCCCATGGGGGACAATCACTGAAGCTTTCTTT. Protein: CASTPWGTITEAFF. The chain couples TRBV6-5 to TRBJ1-1, with D perhaps matching TRBD1 (6 bases). Germline V lookup: CDR1 MNHEY, CDR2 SVGAGI. Trimming pared 7 bases from V and 4 bases from J, leaving 16 bases between. CDR3 length: 14 amino acids.

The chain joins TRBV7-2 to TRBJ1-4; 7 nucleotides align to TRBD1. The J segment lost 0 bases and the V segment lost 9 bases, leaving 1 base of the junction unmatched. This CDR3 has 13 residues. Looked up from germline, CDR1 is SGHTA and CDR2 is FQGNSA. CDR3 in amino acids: CASTGATNEKLFF. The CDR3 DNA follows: TGTGCCAGTACAGGGGCAACTAATGAAAAACTGTTTTTT.

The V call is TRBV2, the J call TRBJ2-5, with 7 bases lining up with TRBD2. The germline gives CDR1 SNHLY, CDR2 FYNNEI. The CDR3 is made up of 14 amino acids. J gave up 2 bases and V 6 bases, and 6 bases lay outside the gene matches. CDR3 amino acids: CASRGTMVQETQYF. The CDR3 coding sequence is TGTGCCAGCAGGGGGACTATGGTGCAAGAGACCCAGTACTTC.

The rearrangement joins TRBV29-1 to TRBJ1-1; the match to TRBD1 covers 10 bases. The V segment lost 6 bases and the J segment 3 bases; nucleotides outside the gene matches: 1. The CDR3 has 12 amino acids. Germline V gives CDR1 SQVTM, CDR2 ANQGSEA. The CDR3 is CSVDRGHTEAFF. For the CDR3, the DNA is TGCAGCGTCGACAGGGGGCACACTGAAGCTTTCTTT.

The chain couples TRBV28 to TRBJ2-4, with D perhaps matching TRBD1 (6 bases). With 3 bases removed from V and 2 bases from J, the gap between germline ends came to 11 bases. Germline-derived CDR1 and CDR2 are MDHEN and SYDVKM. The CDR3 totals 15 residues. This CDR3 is CASSFRGISKNIQYF. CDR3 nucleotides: TGTGCCAGCAGTTTCAGGGGAATTTCCAAAAACATTCAGTACTTC.

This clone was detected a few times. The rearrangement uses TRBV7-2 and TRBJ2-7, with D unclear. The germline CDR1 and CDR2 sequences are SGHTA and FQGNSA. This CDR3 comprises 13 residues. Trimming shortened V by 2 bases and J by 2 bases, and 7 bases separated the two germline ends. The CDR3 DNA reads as TGTGCCAGCAGCTTAAGCACTACCTACGAGCAGTACTTC. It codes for CASSLSTTYEQYF.